This TCR beta chain appears in the sequencing data of a study of blood T cell repertoires in COVID-19 (TCRdb year 2020). About the investigation overall: Collaborator samples came from the United States, Italy and Spain and covered acute and convalescent phases of COVID-19. The material from the prospective study consisted of cDNA or gDNA derived from T cells, B-cell-depleted T cells, or PBMCs. The dataset comprised deeply sampled blood TCRbeta repertoires from subjects exposed to, actively infected with, or recovered from COVID-19. The repertoires were made available in a free public database intended to serve as a resource for research on the immune response to SARS-CoV-2. Samples were obtained from the ongoing ImmuneRACE study (first 160 participants) and from 1,200 or so subjects provided by 6 global collaborators. Nearly every sample came with metadata listing a de-identified subject ID, COVID-19 status, age in years and sex. Where HLA class I and class II types were available, the types were taken from metadata supplied by the sample provider, not from assay-based typing.

The collaborating institutions used their own protocols to collect whole blood in K2EDTA tubes. Collaborator samples were shipped for TCRbeta analysis as frozen whole blood, isolated PBMCs, or DNA extracted from either sample type. Broader findings and caveats from the paper: The quantity of clinical and demographic metadata differed by source and by participant and was supplied without curation.

On this clone itself: Its recognized antigen is unknown. No base quality information exists; no much larger clone differs at one position.

TCRbeta CDR3 regions were amplified from genomic DNA by means of the immunoSEQ Assay, a bias-controlled multiplex PCR. Under the source paper's analysis protocol: The number of nucleated cells in each sample was estimated by amplification of reference gene primers within the assay. To quantify the absolute abundance of each unique TCRbeta CDR3 rearrangement, sequence reads were collapsed and filtered. Productive Simpson clonality was computed per sample as the square root of Simpson's diversity index over productive rearrangements. TCRdb stores this immuneACCESS table with in-frame sequences only. Part of the clones is absent; in the studies checked, under half of the shortfall reflects unresolved V genes, and no reason is known for the rest. V and J calls plus clone size are reproduced from that table; the DNA served to infer D and trimming. The sample has hundreds of thousands of clones on record, around 86% of them singletons. Around 12% of the sample is in the top ten clones.

Material: peripheral blood. This sequence was found in a woman aged 55-70 years with active or convalescent COVID-19.

The nucleotide sequence is given as TGTGCCAGCAGTTCCCCTCGGCTAGCGGGGGGCCAAGAGACCCAGTACTTC. It codes for CASSSPRLAGGQETQYF. This sequence uses TRBV6-2 or TRBV6-3 and TRBJ2-5, with 11 bases in between that match TRBD2. The germline V gene sets CDR1 to MNHEY and CDR2 to SVGEGT. Spanning cysteine to phenylalanine, the CDR3 consists of 17 amino acids. Just the 51-base CDR3 DNA is kept, in frame starting at base 1. For this chain, trimming is 4 bases at the V end and 1 base at the J end, and the number of junction bases without a gene match is 8.